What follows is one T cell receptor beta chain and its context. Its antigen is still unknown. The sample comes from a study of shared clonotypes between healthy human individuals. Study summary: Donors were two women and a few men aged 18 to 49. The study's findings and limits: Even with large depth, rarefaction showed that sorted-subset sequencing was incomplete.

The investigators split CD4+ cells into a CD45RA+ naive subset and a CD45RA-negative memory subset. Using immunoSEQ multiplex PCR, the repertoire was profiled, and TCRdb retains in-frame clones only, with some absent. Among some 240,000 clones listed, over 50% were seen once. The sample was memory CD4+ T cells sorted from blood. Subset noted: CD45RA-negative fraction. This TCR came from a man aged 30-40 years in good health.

The CDR3 DNA is TGTGCCAGCAGCTTAGCGGGCAGCTACGAGCAGTACTTC. Translated: CASSLAGSYEQYF. J is TRBJ2-7 and V is TRBV7-9; D uncertain. This CDR3 is built from 13 residues. The germline gives CDR1 SEHNR, CDR2 FQNEAQ (reference sequence). The germline V and J ends were trimmed by 0 bases and 3 bases, with 6 bases remaining between them.